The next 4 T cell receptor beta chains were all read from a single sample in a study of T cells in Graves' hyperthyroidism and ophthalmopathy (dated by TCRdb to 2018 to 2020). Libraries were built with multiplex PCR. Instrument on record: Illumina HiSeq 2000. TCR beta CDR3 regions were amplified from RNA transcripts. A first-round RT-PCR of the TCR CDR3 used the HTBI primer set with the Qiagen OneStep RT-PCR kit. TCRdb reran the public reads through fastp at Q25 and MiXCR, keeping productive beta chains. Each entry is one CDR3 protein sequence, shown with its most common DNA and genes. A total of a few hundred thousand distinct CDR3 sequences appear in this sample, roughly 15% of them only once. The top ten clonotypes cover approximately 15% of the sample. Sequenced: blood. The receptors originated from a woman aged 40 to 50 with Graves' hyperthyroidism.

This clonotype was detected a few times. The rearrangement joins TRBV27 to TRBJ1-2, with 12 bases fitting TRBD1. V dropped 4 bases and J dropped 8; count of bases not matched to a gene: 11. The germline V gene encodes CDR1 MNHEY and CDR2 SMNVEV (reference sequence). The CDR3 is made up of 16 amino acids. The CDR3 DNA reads TGTGCCAGCAGTTCCTCCGGGACAGGGGGCCTGGGGGGCTACACCTTC. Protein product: CASSSSGTGGLGGYTF.

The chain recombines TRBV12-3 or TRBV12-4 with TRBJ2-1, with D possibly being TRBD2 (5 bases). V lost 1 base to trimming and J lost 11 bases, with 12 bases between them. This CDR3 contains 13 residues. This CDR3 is CASSLVRGSKQFF. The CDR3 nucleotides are TGTGCCAGCAGTTTAGTACGCGGGTCTAAGCAGTTCTTC.

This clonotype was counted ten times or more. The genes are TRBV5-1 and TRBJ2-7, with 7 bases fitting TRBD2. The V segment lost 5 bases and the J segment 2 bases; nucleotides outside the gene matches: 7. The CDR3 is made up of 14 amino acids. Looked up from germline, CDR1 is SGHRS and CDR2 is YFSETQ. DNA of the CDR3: TGCGCCAGCAGGTCGGGACTATCCCCCTACGAGCAGTACTTC. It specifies CASRSGLSPYEQYF.

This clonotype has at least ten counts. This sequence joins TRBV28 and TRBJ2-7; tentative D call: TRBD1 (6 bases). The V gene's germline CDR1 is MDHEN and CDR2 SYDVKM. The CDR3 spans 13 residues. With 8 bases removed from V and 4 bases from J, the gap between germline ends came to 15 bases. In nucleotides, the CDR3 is TGTGCCAGCTCCGGGACACCCCGTTACGAGCAGTACTTC. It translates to CASSGTPRYEQYF.